The 17 T cell receptor beta chains below were found in one sample sequenced in a study of cytomegalovirus exposure and HLA in healthy donors. Researchers ran the PCR with 60 Vbeta and 13 Jbeta primers. Sequenced by immunoSEQ multiplex PCR; TCRdb stores in-frame clones only, minus some. The sample records over 130,000 clones, 60% to 70% being singletons. The sequenced sample consisted of PBMCs. The receptors were gathered from a woman between 55 and 75 years old in good health and CMV-seropositive.

The count of this clone is one. The gene calls are TRBV10-3 and TRBJ1-1; D is unclear. Trimming pared 3 bases from V and 1 base from J, leaving 9 bases between. The length of the CDR3 is 14 residues. CDR1 ENHRY and CDR2 SYGVKD come from the germline V gene. The DNA of the CDR3 is TGTGCCATCAGTGAACTCCCAGGGAACACTGAAGCTTTCTTT. It yields the protein CAISELPGNTEAFF.

The gene calls are TRBV6-6 and TRBJ2-3; D gene unclear. Germline V lookup: CDR1 MNHNY, CDR2 SVGAGI (reference sequence). Trimming shortened V by 3 bases and J by 4 bases, and 5 bases separated the two germline ends. The CDR3 length is 12 residues. The CDR3 DNA is TGTGCCAGCAGTTATGCGGCAGATACGCAGTATTTT. Translation: CASSYAADTQYF.

V gene TRBV7-9 combines with J gene TRBJ2-2; TRBD1 matches at 10 bases. Trimming took 5 bases from V and 0 from J; bases not matched to a gene: 12. The length of the CDR3 is 19 residues. The germline V gene has CDR1 SEHNR and CDR2 FQNEAQ (reference sequence). The CDR3 spells CASSRSMGQGFPNTGELFF. In DNA form, the CDR3 reads TGTGCCAGCAGCCGATCAATGGGACAGGGGTTTCCGAACACCGGGGAGCTGTTTTTT.

The chain recombines TRBV5-4 with TRBJ1-2; the match to TRBD1 covers 8 bases. Per germline, CDR1 SGHNT and CDR2 YYREEE (reference sequence). V lost 3 bases to trimming and J lost 6 bases; unmatched junction nucleotides: 10. This CDR3 is 15 amino acids long. The DNA for the CDR3 is TGTGCCAGCAGCTCCAAACAGGGGGGCGGTCATGGCTACACCTTC. Translating gives CASSSKQGGGHGYTF.

This clone has a handful of counts. The chain links TRBV7-9 to TRBJ2-5, with 7 bases matching TRBD1. J lost 4 bases, V lost 5 bases, and 13 bases had no gene match. This CDR3 has 16 amino acids. The germline V gene has CDR1 SEHNR and CDR2 FQNEAQ (reference sequence). The CDR3 region is CASSPWDSLTVETQYF. The CDR3 DNA reads as TGTGCCAGCAGCCCATGGGACAGTCTGACGGTAGAGACCCAGTACTTC.

The chain is built from TRBV5-1 and TRBJ1-2; 10 bases agree with TRBD1. The CDR3 has 13 amino acids. The germline CDR1 and CDR2 sequences are SGHRS and YFSETQ. Losses at the gene ends were 2 bases for V and 8 bases for J; bases not matched to a gene: 3. In nucleotides, the CDR3 is TGCGCCAGCAGCTTTGGGACAGGGGAGGGCTACACCTTC. Translation: CASSFGTGEGYTF.

The J gene is TRBJ2-3, the V gene TRBV9; D may be TRBD2 (5 bases). This CDR3 is 15 amino acids long. V dropped 6 bases and J dropped 0 bases, with 14 bases sitting between them. The germline V gene has CDR1 SGDLS and CDR2 YYNGEE. CDR3 residues: CASMQRGSSTDTQYF. CDR3 in DNA: TGTGCCAGCATGCAGAGAGGGTCTAGCACAGATACGCAGTATTTT.

V gene TRBV2 combines with J gene TRBJ2-5; possible D gene TRBD2, 5 bases. The CDR3 runs 14 residues. V lost 3 bases and J 4 bases, leaving 12 bases between the germline ends. Germline lookup yields CDR1 SNHLY and CDR2 FYNNEI. For the CDR3, the DNA is TGTGCCAGCAGTGATGGGCCTAGCCTAGAGACCCAGTACTTC. This sequence encodes CASSDGPSLETQYF. The whole variable domain, filled in from reference TRBV2 and TRBJ2-5, reads EPEVTQTPSHQVTQMGQEVILRCVPISNHLYFYWYRQILGQKVEFLVSFYNNEISEKSEIFDDQFSVERPDGSNFTLKIRSTKLEDSAMYFCASSDGPSLETQYFGPGTRLLVL.

V usage is TRBV5-8 and J usage is TRBJ2-7; 8 bases match TRBD1. J lost 7 bases, V lost 1 base, and 10 bases had no gene match. This CDR3 is 15 amino acids long. Germline V gene data show CDR1 as SGHTS and CDR2 as YDEGEE. CDR3 loop: CASSLMQGAPGEQYF. Written as DNA, the CDR3 is TGTGCCAGCAGCTTGATGCAGGGGGCCCCTGGAGAGCAGTACTTC.

The chain is built from TRBV6-6 and TRBJ2-7, with TRBD2 matching 10 bases. The CDR3 is 14 amino acids. The V gene's germline CDR1 is MNHNY and CDR2 SVGAGI (reference sequence). The trim removed 5 bases at V and 4 bases at J, leaving 5 bases unmatched. CDR3 DNA sequence: TGTGCCAGCAGTCCAGCTAGCGGGAGTTACGAGCAGTACTTC. Translation gives CASSPASGSYEQYF.

The rearrangement uses TRBV9 and TRBJ2-2; TRBD1 matches 11 bases. Per germline, CDR1 SGDLS and CDR2 YYNGEE. V was clipped by 4 bases and J by 5 bases; unmatched bases: 7. The CDR3 is made up of 16 amino acids. The CDR3 DNA reads TGTGCCAGCAGCCCAAGGGGACAGGGGGGTACCGGGGAGCTGTTTTTT. Its translation is CASSPRGQGGTGELFF.

The table lists this clone with a few counts. The rearrangement joins TRBV6-4 to TRBJ1-1, with a possible D match to TRBD1 (6 bases). The CDR3 loop spans 14 amino acids. Germline assignment: CDR1 MRHNA and CDR2 SNTAGT. V was cut by 5 bases and J by 5 bases, with 15 bases left in between. Here the CDR3 DNA reads TGTGCCAGCAGTCTACCTACAGGGATGACTGAAGCTTTCTTT. Amino acid sequence: CASSLPTGMTEAFF.

The rearrangement uses TRBV5-6 and TRBJ2-4, with TRBD2 matching 7 bases. The CDR3 length is 14 residues. Germline V gives CDR1 SGHDT, CDR2 YYEEEE. V was clipped by 2 bases and J by 6 bases; unmatched bases: 5. CDR3 coding DNA: TGTGCCAGCAGCTTCTGGGGGGGACCAAACATTCAGTACTTC. Protein sequence: CASSFWGGPNIQYF. The variable domain in full, with the rest retrieved from reference TRBV5-6 and TRBJ2-4, is DAGVTQSPTHLIKTRGQQVTLRCSPKSGHDTVSWYQQALGQGPQFIFQYYEEEERQRGNFPDRFSGHQFPNYSSELNVNALLLGDSALYLCASSFWGGPNIQYFGAGTRLSVL.

The J gene is TRBJ2-2, the V gene TRBV9, with TRBD1 as a possible D gene (5 bases). V was shortened by 3 bases and J by 0 bases, with 9 bases between the two germline ends. CDR1 is SGDLS and CDR2 is YYNGEE in the germline V gene. This CDR3 is built from 15 residues. The CDR3 spells CASSARAANTGELFF. CDR3 coding DNA: TGTGCCAGCAGCGCCAGGGCTGCGAACACCGGGGAGCTGTTTTTT.

This sequence joins TRBV29-1 and TRBJ1-5; 10 nucleotides align to TRBD1. Germline-derived CDR1 and CDR2 are SQVTM and ANQGSEA. The CDR3 contains 13 residues. The V segment lost 6 bases and the J segment 5 bases; nucleotides outside the gene matches: 4. The CDR3 is CSVRQGADQPQHF. As DNA, the CDR3 is TGCAGCGTGCGACAGGGGGCTGATCAGCCCCAGCATTTT.

This clone was found a few times. This chain connects TRBV7-2 to TRBJ2-1; 7 bases fit TRBD1. CDR1 is SGHTA and CDR2 is FQGNSA in the germline V gene. The CDR3 extends over 13 amino acids. Unmatched junction bases numbered 4, after V lost 2 bases and J lost 9 bases. CDR3 coding DNA: TGTGCCAGCAGCTTAAATAGGGACAGTGAGCAGTTCTTC. Protein sequence: CASSLNRDSEQFF. The whole variable domain, filled in from reference TRBV7-2 and TRBJ2-1, reads GAGVSQSPSNKVTEKGKDVELRCDPISGHTALYWYRQSLGQGLEFLIYFQGNSAPDKSGLPSDRFSAERTGGSVSTLTIQRTQQEDSAVYLCASSLNRDSEQFFGPGTRLTVL.

This clone was observed a handful of times. This sequence joins TRBV4-3 and TRBJ1-5, with 7 bases fitting TRBD1. Unmatched junction bases numbered 8, after V lost 2 bases and J lost 7 bases. CDR1 and CDR2 from the germline V gene are LGHNA and YSLEER. The CDR3 spans 15 residues. Here the CDR3 DNA reads TGCGCCAGCAGCCAAACGAAAGGGACAGCCCAGCCCCAGCATTTT. Its translation: CASSQTKGTAQPQHF.